These 31 T cell receptor beta chains were all obtained from the same sample, sequenced in a study of cytomegalovirus exposure and HLA in healthy donors. With 60 Vbeta and 13 Jbeta primers, the PCR was carried out. Produced via immunoSEQ multiplex PCR; TCRdb's table is partial and in-frame only. The top ten clones hold approximately 7.2% of a sample with over 100,000 clones, 74% of them seen once. Sequencing input: PBMCs. Source of these receptors: a male donor in good health and CMV-seronegative.

The chain employs TRBV5-6 and TRBJ2-1; possibly TRBD1 for D (6 bases). Per germline, CDR1 SGHDT and CDR2 YYEEEE. CDR3 size: 16 residues. The V end was cut by 2 bases, the J end by 2 bases, with 14 bases between. CDR3 bases: TGTGCCAGCAGCTTCGGATACAGGGACCCCTACAATGAGCAGTTCTTC. This gives the protein CASSFGYRDPYNEQFF.

The CDR3: CAISALDGPTDTQYF. The CDR3 bases are TGTGCCATCAGCGCCCTGGATGGGCCCACAGATACGCAGTATTTT. The chain couples TRBV10-3 to TRBJ2-3; D gene ambiguous. Germline lookup yields CDR1 ENHRY and CDR2 SYGVKD. The length of the CDR3 is 15 residues. V was cut by 6 bases and J by 2 bases, with 15 bases left in between.

The sample holds a few counts of this clone. This chain connects TRBV10-3 to TRBJ2-7; a weak D match, TRBD2 (6 bases). Germline CDR1 and CDR2: ENHRY and SYGVKD. The CDR3 has 18 amino acids. The germline V and J ends were trimmed by 2 bases and 2 bases, with 22 bases remaining between them. CDR3 in amino acids: CAISEGGNGRRLPYEQYF. Here the CDR3 DNA reads TGTGCCATCAGTGAGGGCGGGAATGGGCGCCGCTTGCCCTACGAGCAGTACTTC.

The chain combines TRBV4-2 with TRBJ2-3, with 10 nucleotides matching TRBD2. The ends lost 1 base at V and 3 bases at J; junction bases unmatched: 7. The CDR3 contains 17 residues. The V gene's germline CDR1 is LGHNA and CDR2 YNFKEQ. The DNA of the CDR3 is TGTGCCAGCAGCCAAGCCCAAACTAGCGGGAAAACAGATACGCAGTATTTT. It encodes CASSQAQTSGKTDTQYF.

The DNA of the CDR3 is TGTGCCAGCAGCACCAGGGTAGGGGACAGGGGGACCACTGAAGCTTTCTTT. The encoded protein is CASSTRVGDRGTTEAFF. This chain connects TRBV7-2 to TRBJ1-1; 11 bases agree with TRBD1. The CDR3 is made up of 17 amino acids. The trim removed 5 bases at V and 4 bases at J, leaving 12 bases unmatched. From germline, CDR1 is SGHTA and CDR2 FQGNSA.

J is TRBJ2-5 and V is TRBV7-9; tentative D call: TRBD2 (6 bases). Looked up from germline, CDR1 is SEHNR and CDR2 is FQNEAQ (reference sequence). The CDR3 covers 16 residues. The germline V and J ends were trimmed by 5 bases and 5 bases, with 21 bases remaining between them. The CDR3 reads CASSLRPRHREETQYF. CDR3 coding DNA: TGTGCCAGCAGCCTCAGACCCCGGCACCGGGAGGAGACCCAGTACTTC.

In its sample, this clone was seen a few times. The chain combines TRBV6-4 with TRBJ2-3; TRBD2 aligns across 8 bases. CDR3 length: 14 residues. V dropped 5 bases and J dropped 3; count of bases not matched to a gene: 4. CDR1 and CDR2 (germline): MRHNA, SNTAGT. The CDR3 nucleotides are TGTGCCAGCAGTACGTCTAGCGGGACAGATACGCAGTATTTT. Translated: CASSTSSGTDTQYF.

The chain has TRBV19 and TRBJ1-2; TRBD1 aligns across 8 bases. The V and J ends lost 11 bases and 5 bases, in that order; junction bases with no gene match: 13. This CDR3 is built from 14 residues. The germline CDR1 and CDR2 sequences are LNHDA and SQIVND (reference sequence). The chain's CDR3 is CASSPAGGRYGYTF. CDR3 bases: TGTGCCTCCTCGCCGGCAGGGGGCAGGTATGGCTACACCTTC.

This chain uses TRBV5-4 with TRBJ2-7; the D is unclear. Germline-derived CDR1 and CDR2 are SGHNT and YYREEE (reference sequence). The CDR3 has 14 amino acids. With 0 bases removed from V and 7 bases from J, the gap between germline ends came to 14 bases. The CDR3 bases are TGTGCCAGCAGCTTGGAATCTATGTCGCGGGAGCAGTACTTC. Amino acids: CASSLESMSREQYF.

The chain joins TRBV28 to TRBJ2-6, with a tentative D call TRBD1 (5 bases). V was shortened by 7 bases and J by 3 bases, with 13 bases between the two germline ends. The CDR3 has 15 residues. CDR1 and CDR2 from the germline V gene are MDHEN and SYDVKM. Here the CDR3 DNA reads TGTGCCAGCACCCTTGTCCAGGGTGGGGCCAACGTCCTGACTTTC. This codes for CASTLVQGGANVLTF.

V usage is TRBV7-2 and J usage is TRBJ1-2, with TRBD1 identical over 7 bases. Trimming at V came to 3 bases and at J to 2 bases, leaving 6 bases not matched to a gene. The V gene's germline CDR1 is SGHTA and CDR2 FQGNSA. This CDR3 region has 15 residues. As DNA, the CDR3 is TGTGCCAGCAGCTTTTCAGGGGGGACGAACTATGGCTACACCTTC. Protein: CASSFSGGTNYGYTF.

This clone was seen a handful of times. This sequence joins TRBV6-5 and TRBJ1-2; D uncertain. V lost 5 bases to trimming and J lost 13 bases, with 14 bases between them. Germline V lookup: CDR1 MNHEY, CDR2 SVGAGI. This CDR3 is built from 11 residues. The CDR3 DNA reads as TGTGCCAGCAGTGACACTAGCGGGTGCACCTTC. As protein: CASSDTSGCTF.

This clone has just a few counts. This chain connects TRBV27 to TRBJ1-4; 7 bases line up with TRBD1. Germline values: CDR1 MNHEY, CDR2 SMNVEV (reference sequence). V lost 6 bases and J lost 7; bases outside the gene matches: 8. The CDR3 extends over 14 amino acids. CDR3 DNA sequence: TGTGCCAGCAGCAACAGGGGCGGAAGTGAAAAACTGTTTTTT. Its translation: CASSNRGGSEKLFF. Drawing the rest from reference TRBV27 and TRBJ1-4, the complete variable domain is EAQVTQNPRYLITVTGKKLTVTCSQNMNHEYMSWYRQDPGLGLRQIYYSMNVEVTDKGDVPEGYKVSRKEKRNFPLILESPSPNQTSLYFCASSNRGGSEKLFFGSGTQLSVL.

CDR3 sequence (DNA): TGTGCCAGCAGCGTGTACGGGGGAGAGACCCAGTACTTC. This encodes CASSVYGGETQYF. The chain carries TRBV9 and TRBJ2-5; weak D call: TRBD2 (6 bases). Germline CDR1 is SGDLS and CDR2 is YYNGEE. The CDR3 sequence is 13 residues long. V was trimmed by 2 bases and J by 4 bases, leaving 9 bases between them.

This rearrangement joins TRBV27 to TRBJ2-3; 8 bases line up with TRBD1. J gave up 3 bases and V 4 bases, and 3 bases lay outside the gene matches. The CDR3 is 14 residues long. Germline loops: CDR1 MNHEY, CDR2 SMNVEV (reference sequence). The CDR3 bases are TGTGCCAGCAGTTCAGGGGGCGCAACAGATACGCAGTATTTT. Its translation: CASSSGGATDTQYF.

The gene calls are TRBV5-4 and TRBJ2-3; D unresolved. V shed 5 bases and J shed 2 bases, with 15 bases lying between them. The CDR3 extends over 15 amino acids. Germline CDR1 reads SGHNT; CDR2 reads YYREEE (reference sequence). Here the CDR3 DNA reads TGTGCCAGCAGTTCGAACGGTGTAAACACAGATACGCAGTATTTT. Protein sequence: CASSSNGVNTDTQYF.

The chain combines TRBV27 with TRBJ1-3, with 12 bases that match TRBD1. The CDR3 runs to 18 residues. V gave up 4 bases and J gave up 0 bases; unmatched junction bases: 7. Germline CDR1 MNHEY, CDR2 SMNVEV (reference sequence). This CDR3 reads CASSSGTGGPSSGNTIYF. CDR3 DNA sequence: TGTGCCAGCAGTTCGGGGACAGGGGGCCCTAGCTCTGGAAACACCATATATTTT.

This chain uses TRBV19 with TRBJ2-6, with TRBD2 matching 7 bases. CDR1 is LNHDA and CDR2 is SQIVND in the germline V gene (reference sequence). This CDR3 contains 19 residues. V shed 5 bases, J shed 0 bases, and the junction held 13 bases outside the gene matches. The CDR3 loop reads CASSQLGGGRDSGANVLTF. The CDR3 DNA reads TGTGCCAGTAGTCAATTGGGCGGGGGAAGGGACTCTGGGGCCAACGTCCTGACTTTC.

The rearrangement joins TRBV4-3 to TRBJ2-5; the match to TRBD1 covers 9 bases. V dropped 2 bases and J dropped 2; count of bases not matched to a gene: 9. The CDR3 loop spans 17 amino acids. Germline V lookup: CDR1 LGHNA, CDR2 YSLEER. The CDR3 loop is CASSQQLPGTGQETQYF. For the CDR3, the DNA is TGCGCCAGCAGCCAACAACTTCCCGGGACAGGGCAAGAGACCCAGTACTTC.

The V and J genes are TRBV30 and TRBJ2-7; maybe TRBD1 (5 bases). Germline CDR1 is GTSNPN and CDR2 is SVGIG (reference sequence). The V and J ends lost 4 bases and 6 bases respectively, with 16 bases between them. The CDR3 extends over 13 amino acids. CDR3 residues: CAWTWAQGAEQYF. The CDR3, as DNA: TGTGCCTGGACCTGGGCCCAGGGCGCCGAGCAGTACTTC.

V usage is TRBV11-2 and J usage is TRBJ1-4; perhaps TRBD1 as D (5 bases). The CDR3 consists of 16 residues. Germline CDR1 is SGHAT and CDR2 is FQNNGV. Trimming pared 6 bases from V and 4 bases from J, leaving 18 bases between. The chain's CDR3 is CASSWTKGRSNEKLFF. The CDR3 coding sequence is TGTGCCAGCAGTTGGACAAAGGGGCGCAGTAATGAAAAACTGTTTTTT.

The chain employs TRBV11-2 and TRBJ2-1, with a possible D match to TRBD2 (5 bases). The CDR3 runs 15 residues. Germline CDR1 and CDR2: SGHAT and FQNNGV. V lost 1 base and J 8 bases, leaving 15 bases between the germline ends. CDR3 bases: TGTGCCAGCAGCTTAGGGAGACTATCGGATGATGAGCAGTTCTTC. Translating gives CASSLGRLSDDEQFF. Together with reference TRBV11-2 and TRBJ2-1, the CDR3 gives the full variable domain: EAGVAQSPRYKIIEKRQSVAFWCNPISGHATLYWYQQILGQGPKLLIQFQNNGVVDDSQLPKDRFSAERLKGVDSTLKIQPAKLEDSAVYLCASSLGRLSDDEQFFGPGTRLTVL.

V and J are TRBV4-3 and TRBJ2-5; TRBD2 agrees at 10 bases. V lost 1 base to trimming and J lost 7 bases; unmatched junction nucleotides: 6. The CDR3 spans 15 residues. The germline gives CDR1 LGHNA, CDR2 YSLEER. This CDR3 reads CASSQALAGVRTQYF. CDR3 nucleotide sequence: TGCGCCAGCAGCCAAGCCCTAGCGGGAGTGCGGACCCAGTACTTC.

J is TRBJ2-1 and V is TRBV19; TRBD1 matches at 8 bases. The CDR3 has 14 residues. Germline trimming cut 7 bases from V and 7 bases from J; bases unmatched to any gene: 9. CDR1 and CDR2 from the germline V gene are LNHDA and SQIVND (reference sequence). CDR3 bases: TGTGCCAGTAATACAGGACAGGGTTTGAATGAGCAGTTCTTC. This translates into CASNTGQGLNEQFF.

CDR3 sequence (DNA): TGTGCCAGCAGCTGGATAGGACTAGCGCCGAGCTCCTACGAGCAGTACTTC. Translated, it gives CASSWIGLAPSSYEQYF. The chain recombines TRBV13 with TRBJ2-5; the match to TRBD2 covers 9 bases. The DNA matches TRBJ2-7 better at its end, which makes the J call doubtful. Germline V CDR1 and CDR2: PRHDT, FYEKMQ (reference sequence). The CDR3 spans 17 residues.

This chain uses TRBV7-8 with TRBJ1-5, with no clear D. The CDR3 runs 11 residues. CDR1 and CDR2 (germline): SGHVS, FQNEAQ. Trimming pared 5 bases from V and 9 bases from J, leaving 8 bases between. Here the CDR3 reads CASSTSGPQHF. In DNA form, the CDR3 reads TGTGCCAGCAGCACATCAGGGCCCCAGCATTTT.

The CDR3 is CASSLFFGYEQYF. For the CDR3, the DNA is TGTGCCAGCAGTTTATTTTTCGGCTACGAGCAGTACTTC. This chain uses TRBV27 with TRBJ2-7; D gene unclear. V lost 1 base to trimming and J lost 3 bases, with 7 bases between them. The CDR3 loop spans 13 amino acids. In germline, CDR1 is MNHEY, CDR2 SMNVEV (reference sequence).

V usage is TRBV5-1 and J usage is TRBJ1-1; D is undetermined. There are 14 residues in the CDR3. CDR1 is SGHRS, CDR2 YFSETQ, per germline. Trimming stripped 5 bases from V and 6 bases from J, with 17 bases between. CDR3 sequence: CASSSGVKSAEAFF. The DNA for the CDR3 is TGCGCCAGCAGTTCCGGGGTGAAGAGCGCTGAAGCTTTCTTT.

The chain employs TRBV29-1 and TRBJ1-2, with TRBD1 matching 8 bases. V lost 4 bases, J lost 5 bases, and 0 bases stayed unmatched. Germline V gene data show CDR1 as SQVTM and CDR2 as ANQGSEA. This CDR3 region has 11 residues. In DNA form, the CDR3 reads TGCAGCGTTGGACAGGGGTATGGCTACACCTTC. The encoded protein is CSVGQGYGYTF.

The chain employs TRBV4-3 and TRBJ2-7; no firm D call. CDR3 length: 13 amino acids. The V end lost 0 bases, the J end lost 1 base, and 4 bases lay between the germline ends. Germline V gene data show CDR1 as LGHNA and CDR2 as YSLEER. In nucleotides, the CDR3 is TGCGCCAGCAGCCAAGATCAATCCTACGAGCAGTACTTC. Protein product: CASSQDQSYEQYF.

The V gene is TRBV5-5, the J gene TRBJ2-3; D perhaps matches TRBD2 (5 bases). This CDR3 is 17 amino acids long. Germline V gene lookup returns CDR1 SGHKS and CDR2 YYEKEE (reference sequence). V lost 0 bases to trimming and J lost 0 bases, with 14 bases between them. As DNA, the CDR3 is TGTGCCAGCAGCTTGGGCCTGACTACAACTAGCACAGATACGCAGTATTTT. Protein: CASSLGLTTTSTDTQYF.